The 25 T cell receptor beta chains reported below all come from one sample, sequenced in a study of radiotherapy plus CTLA-4 blockade in lung cancer. TCRdb's table, derived via immunoSEQ multiplex PCR, lists solely in-frame clones and lacks some. This sample carries 57,000 or so clones, about 72% of them seen once, and the ten largest clones take roughly 4.7%. This material consisted of peripheral blood, taken from a patient treated with radiotherapy plus ipilimumab. These TCRs come from a human donor with non-small cell lung cancer who had a complete response to radiotherapy plus ipilimumab.

The chain links TRBV6-5 to TRBJ2-1; 7 bases agree with TRBD1. V lost 3 bases and J lost 5; bases outside the gene matches: 7. In germline, CDR1 is MNHEY, CDR2 SVGAGI. CDR3 length equals 15 residues. For the CDR3, the DNA is TGTGCCAGCAGTTATGAGGGGGCCGGGGACAATGAGCAGTTCTTC. Its protein is CASSYEGAGDNEQFF.

The rearrangement uses TRBV19 and TRBJ1-4; 11 bases line up with TRBD1. With V trimmed by 3 bases and J by 7 bases, 4 bases remained unmatched. Germline V gene sequence: CDR1 LNHDA, CDR2 SQIVND (reference sequence). This CDR3 comprises 15 residues. Here the CDR3 DNA reads TGTGCCAGTAGTATTGGGACAGGGGGACGTGAAAAACTGTTTTTT. Its protein is CASSIGTGGREKLFF. Based on the CDR3 plus reference TRBV19 and TRBJ1-4, the full variable domain is DGGITQSPKYLFRKEGQNVTLSCEQNLNHDAMYWYRQDPGQGLRLIYYSQIVNDFQKGDIAEGYSVSREKKESFPLTVTSAQKNPTAFYLCASSIGTGGREKLFFGSGTQLSVL.

Here the CDR3 reads CASSQRQGDYGYTF. The CDR3 coding sequence is TGTGCCAGCAGCCAGCGGCAGGGGGACTATGGCTACACCTTC. The V call is TRBV7-8, the J call TRBJ1-2; 7 bases map to TRBD1. Per germline, CDR1 SGHVS and CDR2 FQNEAQ. V was pared by 5 bases and J by 3 bases, with 6 bases of the junction left unmatched. The CDR3 consists of 14 residues.

This clone was found a few times. The J gene is TRBJ2-5, the V gene TRBV30, with 12 bases lining up with TRBD2. The germline V gene encodes CDR1 GTSNPN and CDR2 SVGIG (reference sequence). The J segment lost 2 bases and the V segment lost 4 bases, leaving 5 bases of the junction unmatched. The CDR3 is made up of 15 amino acids. CDR3 sequence reads: CAWNPSGGGQETQYF. The CDR3 DNA sequence: TGTGCCTGGAATCCTAGCGGGGGGGGACAAGAGACCCAGTACTTC.

The chain has TRBV19 and TRBJ2-7; D is ambiguous. This CDR3 has 14 residues. The germline V gene has CDR1 LNHDA and CDR2 SQIVND (reference sequence). Trimming pared 10 bases from V and 0 bases from J, leaving 16 bases between. CDR3 residues: CATSDPGSSYEQYF. Here the CDR3 DNA reads TGTGCCACCTCGGACCCGGGTTCCTCCTACGAGCAGTACTTC.

This sequence joins TRBV7-9 and TRBJ2-1; 9 bases are shared with TRBD2. This CDR3 is built from 16 residues. Germline V CDR1 and CDR2: SEHNR, FQNEAQ (reference sequence). V trimming: 4 bases; J trimming: 4 bases; junction bases outside the gene matches: 8. The CDR3 DNA reads as TGTGCCAGCAGCTCACCCAGCGGGGGGCTTTACAATGAGCAGTTCTTC. Translated: CASSSPSGGLYNEQFF. Filled out from reference TRBV7-9 and TRBJ2-1, the complete variable domain reads DTGVSQNPRHKITKRGQNVTFRCDPISEHNRLYWYRQTLGQGPEFLTYFQNEAQLEKSRLLSDRFSAERPKGSFSTLEIQRTEQGDSAMYLCASSSPSGGLYNEQFFGPGTRLTVL.

The CDR3 DNA is TGTGCCAGCAGTTACGGCCAGATCTACGAGCAGTACTTC. It translates to CASSYGQIYEQYF. The rearrangement links TRBV6-6 to TRBJ2-7; D is uncertain. Germline lookup yields CDR1 MNHNY and CDR2 SVGAGI (reference sequence). V was trimmed by 2 bases and J by 3 bases, leaving 8 bases between them. The CDR3 has 13 residues.

The chain uses TRBV7-2 and TRBJ1-2; D gene uncertain. Germline-derived CDR1 and CDR2 are SGHTA and FQGNSA. The CDR3 is 15 amino acids. Trimming shortened V by 0 bases and J by 6 bases, and 14 bases separated the two germline ends. The CDR3 loop is CASSLAKAGPDGYTF. CDR3 bases: TGTGCCAGCAGCTTAGCGAAGGCTGGACCGGATGGCTACACCTTC.

The chain joins TRBV11-2 to TRBJ1-1, with unresolved D. With 5 bases removed from V and 0 bases from J, the gap between germline ends came to 10 bases. The CDR3 sequence is 14 residues long. Per the germline V gene, CDR1 is SGHAT and CDR2 is FQNNGV. CDR3 region: CASSPSTVNTEAFF. For the CDR3, the DNA is TGTGCCAGCAGCCCCTCCACAGTGAACACTGAAGCTTTCTTT. Filled out from reference TRBV11-2 and TRBJ1-1, the complete variable domain reads EAGVAQSPRYKIIEKRQSVAFWCNPISGHATLYWYQQILGQGPKLLIQFQNNGVVDDSQLPKDRFSAERLKGVDSTLKIQPAKLEDSAVYLCASSPSTVNTEAFFGQGTRLTVV.

The gene calls are TRBV5-6 and TRBJ1-4; D remains ambiguous. In germline, CDR1 is SGHDT, CDR2 YYEEEE. CDR3 length: 16 amino acids. The V and J ends lost 3 bases and 0 bases respectively, with 12 bases between them. In DNA form, the CDR3 reads TGTGCCAGCAGCTACGTTCTAGGATCAACTAATGAAAAACTGTTTTTT. Encoded protein: CASSYVLGSTNEKLFF.

This clone was recorded a few times. No DNA is shown, since the ends of the CDR3 on it are uncertain; the CDR3 is the one TCRdb lists. The chain recombines TRBV6-5 with TRBJ1-4. Germline values: CDR1 MNHEY, CDR2 SVGAGI. The CDR3 is 14 residues long, ends included. The CDR3 loop reads CASSSSARREKLFF.

V gene TRBV6-5 combines with J gene TRBJ2-1; no definite D call. There are 15 residues in the CDR3. Trimming pared 6 bases from V and 5 bases from J, leaving 17 bases between. The germline V gene encodes CDR1 MNHEY and CDR2 SVGAGI. The CDR3 DNA reads TGTGCCAGCAGCCTGGCCCGAGTGGCGAACAATGAGCAGTTCTTC. Encoded protein: CASSLARVANNEQFF.

This clone was detected once. Additional DNA sequences in this sample encode the identical CDR3. This chain joins TRBV6-5 and TRBJ1-1, with TRBD1 as a possible D gene (5 bases). The CDR3 totals 14 residues. With 0 bases removed from V and 5 bases from J, the gap between germline ends came to 10 bases. CDR1 MNHEY and CDR2 SVGAGI come from the germline V gene. The CDR3 protein is CASSYSGVGTEAFF. The DNA for the CDR3 is TGTGCCAGCAGTTACTCAGGGGTAGGGACTGAAGCTTTCTTT.

The chain couples TRBV28 to TRBJ2-5; a weak D match, TRBD2 (5 bases). CDR3 length: 14 amino acids. CDR1 is MDHEN and CDR2 is SYDVKM in the germline V gene. Trimming shortened V by 1 base and J by 2 bases, and 8 bases separated the two germline ends. The CDR3 loop reads CASSLSRRQETQYF. DNA of the CDR3: TGTGCCAGCAGTTTATCGCGGAGGCAAGAGACCCAGTACTTC.

The chain uses TRBV11-3 and TRBJ1-3; 7 bases fit TRBD1. Per germline, CDR1 SGHNT and CDR2 YENEEA. This CDR3 is built from 14 residues. V lost 4 bases and J lost 4; bases outside the gene matches: 4. CDR3 sequence (DNA): TGTGCCAGCAGCTCTGACAGGGAGGGAAACACCATATATTTT. Protein: CASSSDREGNTIYF.

The chain joins TRBV30 to TRBJ1-2; D not resolved. There are 13 residues in the CDR3. Between the trimmed V and J ends, which lost 5 bases and 8 bases, there was a span of 18 bases. Germline V gene sequence: CDR1 GTSNPN, CDR2 SVGIG (reference sequence). CDR3 in amino acids: CAWGPQWMGGYTF. DNA for the CDR3: TGTGCCTGGGGCCCCCAGTGGATGGGCGGCTACACCTTC.

This rearrangement joins TRBV4-3 to TRBJ2-7, with D perhaps assigned TRBD1 or TRBD2 (5 bases each). Germline CDR1 and CDR2: LGHNA and YSLEER. Trimming left V 0 bases short and J 1 base short, with 10 bases between. The CDR3 consists of 15 residues. CDR3 region: CASSQEGTESYEQYF. CDR3 in DNA: TGCGCCAGCAGCCAAGAAGGGACGGAATCCTACGAGCAGTACTTC.

This clone was found a few times. The V and J genes are TRBV7-2 and TRBJ1-2; D is uncertain. The CDR3 covers 10 residues. The V and J ends lost 4 bases and 5 bases respectively, with 2 bases between them. Germline V gene lookup returns CDR1 SGHTA and CDR2 FQGNSA. The CDR3 region has the DNA TGTGCCAGCAGCTCATATGGCTACACCTTC. It yields the protein CASSSYGYTF.

The genes are TRBV10-3 and TRBJ2-5; D may be TRBD2 (7 bases). This CDR3 contains 19 residues. The germline V gene has CDR1 ENHRY and CDR2 SYGVKD. The V end lost 5 bases, the J end lost 2 bases, and 27 bases lay between the germline ends. The CDR3 sequence: CAISPRRGGTLPYQETQYF. In DNA, the CDR3 is TGTGCCATCAGTCCCCGGAGGGGGGGGACTCTTCCCTATCAAGAGACCCAGTACTTC.

This sequence joins TRBV4-1 and TRBJ2-7; 12 nucleotides match TRBD2. J gave up 4 bases and V 0 bases, and 4 bases lay outside the gene matches. In germline, CDR1 is MGHRA, CDR2 YSYEKL. This CDR3 has 16 amino acids. The CDR3 coding sequence is TGCGCCAGCAGCCAAGACCCCACTAGCGGGGGGTACGAGCAGTACTTC. This translates into CASSQDPTSGGYEQYF.

This chain links TRBV27 with TRBJ1-2; 11 bases align to TRBD1. The trim removed 2 bases at V and 4 bases at J, leaving 0 bases unmatched. This CDR3 comprises 14 residues. CDR1 is MNHEY and CDR2 is SMNVEV in the germline V gene (reference sequence). CDR3 coding DNA: TGTGCCAGCAGTTTAGGACAGGGGGCCTATGGCTACACCTTC. Translation: CASSLGQGAYGYTF.

This clone was found a few times. The chain uses TRBV7-2 and TRBJ2-2, with D tentatively TRBD2 (6 bases). Germline CDR1 reads SGHTA; CDR2 reads FQGNSA. V lost 8 bases, J lost 7 bases, and 11 bases lay in between. This CDR3 region has 12 residues. The CDR3 reads CASWEDNGELFF. CDR3 DNA sequence: TGTGCCAGCTGGGAGGATAACGGGGAGCTGTTTTTT.

The chain links TRBV18 to TRBJ1-5; D may be TRBD1 (6 bases). Trimming took 2 bases from V and 0 from J, leaving 11 bases between them. CDR1 is KGHSH, CDR2 LQKENI, per germline. This CDR3 region has 16 residues. As DNA, the CDR3 is TGTGCCAGCTCACCAGGGGGACAAAATAGCAATCAGCCCCAGCATTTT. Protein: CASSPGGQNSNQPQHF.

CDR3 loop: CASSLGGADYQPQHF. CDR3 nucleotide sequence: TGTGCCAGCAGCTTGGGGGGTGCGGACTATCAGCCCCAGCATTTT. The rearrangement joins TRBV7-9 to TRBJ1-5; tentative D call: TRBD1 (5 bases). Germline CDR1 and CDR2: SEHNR and FQNEAQ (reference sequence). V shed 3 bases and J shed 5 bases, with 14 bases lying between them. The CDR3 is 15 amino acids.

This chain links TRBV9 with TRBJ1-2; D not resolved. V was clipped by 3 bases and J by 4 bases, with 16 bases between them. The CDR3 is 15 residues long. In germline, CDR1 is SGDLS, CDR2 YYNGEE. CDR3 protein: CASSDRMGRSYGYTF. The CDR3 DNA reads as TGTGCCAGCAGCGATAGAATGGGCAGGTCCTATGGCTACACCTTC. Full variable domain (rest looked up from reference TRBV9 and TRBJ1-2): DSGVTQTPKHLITATGQRVTLRCSPRSGDLSVYWYQQSLDQGLQFLIQYYNGEERAKGNILERFSAQQFPDLHSELNLSSLELGDSALYFCASSDRMGRSYGYTFGSGTRLTVV.